This T cell receptor (beta chain) was captured in a study of immune characterization of retroperitoneal liposarcoma. The CDR3 covers 14 residues. The V end was cut by 7 bases, the J end by 13 bases, with 23 bases between. From germline, CDR1 is MNHEY and CDR2 SMNVEV (reference sequence). One entry per CDR3 protein, called by TCRdb with MiXCR from the PCR reads. This table has over 10,000 distinct CDR3 sequences, less than 55% appearing once. This receptor was obtained from a female donor with retroperitoneal liposarcoma. Sequences were obtained from tumor tissue. This chain connects TRBV27 to TRBJ2-1; D is unclear. The CDR3 sequence is CASTASKFEETQFF. Written as DNA, the CDR3 is TGTGCCAGCACCGCCTCGAAGTTTGAGGAGACCCAGTTCTTC.